Below are 27 T cell receptor beta chains sequenced from a single sample in a study of identical twins. TCRdb reanalysed the 5' RACE reads using MiXCR and keeps one entry per CDR3 protein. The sample lists a few hundred thousand distinct CDR3 sequences; about 18% were seen once. Sequencing was performed on naive T cells sorted from blood. Receptor source: a man in his forties or fifties in good health.

This clonotype was seen a few times. V and J are TRBV10-3 and TRBJ2-5, with TRBD2 matching over 9 bases. CDR3 size: 16 residues. From germline, CDR1 is ENHRY and CDR2 SYGVKD. V shed 0 bases and J 2 bases; nucleotides not matched to a gene: 4. The CDR3 nucleotides are TGTGCCATCAGTGAGTCGGCTAGCGGGACACAAGAGACCCAGTACTTC. It encodes CAISESASGTQETQYF.

V and J are TRBV12-3 or TRBV12-4 and TRBJ2-7; possibly TRBD2 for D (5 bases). V lost 6 bases and J 5 bases, leaving 11 bases between the germline ends. There are 12 residues in the CDR3. The CDR3 sequence: CASSPGLDEQYF. The CDR3 DNA reads TGTGCCAGCAGCCCAGGACTCGACGAGCAGTACTTC.

The gene calls are TRBV27 and TRBJ2-1, with D hard to call. This CDR3 has 13 amino acids. Germline loops: CDR1 MNHEY, CDR2 SMNVEV (reference sequence). V was cut by 3 bases and J by 9 bases, with 12 bases left in between. The CDR3 loop is CASSLTRSGEQFF. DNA of the CDR3: TGTGCCAGCAGTTTGACGAGATCCGGTGAGCAGTTCTTC.

This clonotype occurred many times. V is TRBV2 and J is TRBJ2-5; possibly TRBD2 for D (6 bases). Germline loops: CDR1 SNHLY, CDR2 FYNNEI. CDR3 length: 14 amino acids. The V gene lost 7 bases and the J gene lost 4 bases, with 16 bases spanning the gap. The CDR3 here is CASTGGPGVETQYF. The CDR3 DNA reads TGTGCCAGCACCGGAGGGCCGGGCGTAGAGACCCAGTACTTC.

Here the CDR3 reads CASSLSRGQGVPTDTQYF. DNA of the CDR3: TGTGCCAGCAGTTTATCCCGGGGCCAGGGGGTTCCTACAGATACGCAGTATTTT. The gene calls are TRBV12-3 or TRBV12-4 and TRBJ2-3, with 7 nucleotides matching TRBD1. The CDR3 sequence is 18 residues long. J was trimmed by 3 bases and V by 2 bases; bases with no gene match: 14.

This clonotype was seen at least ten times. The chain combines TRBV4-1 with TRBJ2-1, with 10 bases matching TRBD2. Germline loops: CDR1 MGHRA, CDR2 YSYEKL. The V gene end was trimmed by 4 bases and the J gene end by 4 bases; junction bases not matched to a gene: 4. The CDR3 is 15 residues long. The CDR3 region has the DNA TGCGCCAGCAGCCCATCGGGACTAGCGTACAATGAGCAGTTCTTC. Protein: CASSPSGLAYNEQFF.

In the case of this clonotype: One end of the junction varies from germline; a read error may be responsible. The chain links TRBV14 to TRBJ2-7; 8 nucleotides match TRBD1. Germline loops: CDR1 SGHDN, CDR2 FVKESK. The CDR3 is 14 amino acids. The CDR3 nucleotides read TGTGCCAGCAGCCACCCCAGGGACAGGTACGCGCAGTACTTC. As protein: CASSHPRDRYAQYF.

Of note for this clonotype: Mismatch with germline at one junction end may stem from a read error. The chain employs TRBV10-2 and TRBJ2-2; possibly TRBD1 for D (6 bases). The CDR3 runs to 16 residues. Germline V lookup: CDR1 WSHSY, CDR2 SAAADI. The CDR3 DNA follows: TGCGCCAGCAGTTTACAGGGAAAGGGCGACACCGGGGATCTGTTTTTT. Translating it yields CASSLQGKGDTGDLFF.

CDR3 sequence reads: CASRGGGSDEQFF. CDR3 coding DNA: TGTGCCAGCAGGGGAGGGGGGTCGGATGAGCAGTTCTTC. The chain links TRBV6-2 or TRBV6-3 to TRBJ2-1, with D maybe TRBD2 (7 bases). V dropped 6 bases and J dropped 8 bases, with 14 bases sitting between them. This CDR3 region has 13 residues. Per germline, CDR1 MNHEY and CDR2 SVGEGT.

This clonotype was found a few times. V and J are TRBV5-6 and TRBJ1-2; D gene uncertain. Trimming removed 5 bases from V and 5 bases from J, with 13 bases in between. This CDR3 is built from 13 residues. Germline V gene lookup returns CDR1 SGHDT and CDR2 YYEEEE. CDR3 coding DNA: TGTGCCAGCAGACATACGGACTTATATGGCTACACCTTC. The encoded protein is CASRHTDLYGYTF.

This clonotype was seen at least ten times. This chain uses TRBV4-1 with TRBJ1-5; D is possibly TRBD1 (5 bases). V shed 5 bases and J shed 2 bases, with 13 bases lying between them. Germline CDR1 is MGHRA and CDR2 is YSYEKL. The CDR3 runs to 15 residues. The CDR3 DNA follows: TGCGCCAGCAGCAGGGACCTAGGGGGCAATCAGCCCCAGCATTTT. This encodes CASSRDLGGNQPQHF.

This clonotype was found a few times. The CDR3 sequence: CASSFWSKRYTDTQYF. In nucleotides, the CDR3 is TGTGCCAGCAGCTTTTGGTCGAAGCGGTACACAGATACGCAGTATTTT. This chain connects TRBV7-2 to TRBJ2-3; D is possibly TRBD2 (5 bases). V shed 3 bases and J shed 2 bases, with 15 bases lying between them. This CDR3 is 16 amino acids long. Per germline, CDR1 SGHTA and CDR2 FQGNSA.

This clonotype was seen more than once but under ten times. This chain uses TRBV29-1 with TRBJ2-7; weak D call: TRBD2 (6 bases). V was pared by 4 bases and J by 0 bases, with 16 bases between. Germline V CDR1 and CDR2: SQVTM, ANQGSEA. The CDR3 is made up of 15 amino acids. CDR3 loop: CSVVWLAEHSYEQYF. The DNA for the CDR3 is TGCAGCGTTGTGTGGTTAGCGGAACACTCCTACGAGCAGTACTTC.

This clonotype was seen a few times. This rearrangement joins TRBV5-6 to TRBJ1-2; 10 bases agree with TRBD1. The CDR3 has 14 amino acids. Germline CDR1 SGHDT, CDR2 YYEEEE. V trimming: 2 bases; J trimming: 6 bases; junction bases outside the gene matches: 4. The DNA of the CDR3 is TGTGCCAGCAGCTTAGGACAGGGGGGGAATGGCTACACCTTC. Amino acids: CASSLGQGGNGYTF.

V and J are TRBV7-2 and TRBJ1-1; a weak D match, TRBD1 (5 bases). The CDR3 sequence is 15 residues long. The germline V gene has CDR1 SGHTA and CDR2 FQGNSA. V was pared by 6 bases and J by 0 bases, with 14 bases between. This chain's CDR3 is CASRFAPGMNTEAFF. The DNA of the CDR3 is TGTGCCAGCAGGTTTGCCCCAGGGATGAACACTGAAGCTTTCTTT.

This chain links TRBV6-5 with TRBJ2-1, with 9 bases matching TRBD2. This CDR3 is built from 15 residues. Germline V gives CDR1 MNHEY, CDR2 SVGAGI. V shed 2 bases and J 4 bases; nucleotides not matched to a gene: 3. CDR3: CASSYLLAGYNEQFF. The CDR3 DNA follows: TGTGCCAGCAGTTACCTCCTAGCGGGGTACAATGAGCAGTTCTTC.

This chain joins TRBV7-6 and TRBJ2-3, with D perhaps matching TRBD2 (5 bases). The V end was cut by 2 bases, the J end by 4 bases, with 10 bases between. Germline values: CDR1 SGHVS, CDR2 FNYEAQ. This CDR3 contains 14 residues. Written as DNA, the CDR3 is TGTGCCAGCAGCTTAATATTTAGCGCAGATACGCAGTATTTT. Translated: CASSLIFSADTQYF.

CDR3 amino acids: CASSPFYLEQFF. In nucleotides, the CDR3 is TGTGCCAGCAGCCCTTTTTATCTTGAGCAGTTCTTC. The rearrangement uses TRBV28 and TRBJ2-1; D is ambiguous. CDR1 is MDHEN, CDR2 SYDVKM, per germline. V dropped 6 bases and J dropped 9 bases, with 12 bases sitting between them. CDR3 length: 12 amino acids. The full variable domain, with the rest looked up from reference TRBV28 and TRBJ2-1, is DVKVTQSSRYLVKRTGEKVFLECVQDMDHENMFWYRQDPGLGLRLIYFSYDVKMKEKGDIPEGYSVSREKKERFSLILESASTNQTSMYLCASSPFYLEQFFGPGTRLTVL.

The chain couples TRBV4-3 to TRBJ2-7; TRBD2 agrees at 11 bases. This CDR3 spans 16 amino acids. The V segment lost 3 bases and the J segment 4 bases; nucleotides outside the gene matches: 8. Germline V CDR1 and CDR2: LGHNA, YSLEER. CDR3 nucleotides: TGCGCCAGCAGCCAGGACCTTAGCGGGGGGGGGTACGAGCAGTACTTC. Its protein product is CASSQDLSGGGYEQYF.

This sequence joins TRBV5-1 and TRBJ2-3; D is ambiguous. The length of the CDR3 is 17 residues. V lost 0 bases and J 0 bases, leaving 14 bases between the germline ends. From germline, CDR1 is SGHRS and CDR2 YFSETQ. CDR3 protein: CASSLGQRATSTDTQYF. The CDR3 DNA reads TGCGCCAGCAGCTTGGGGCAGCGAGCTACTAGCACAGATACGCAGTATTTT.

This clonotype was seen more than once but under ten times. V is TRBV5-1 and J is TRBJ2-2, with D tentatively TRBD1 (6 bases). The V gene's germline CDR1 is SGHRS and CDR2 YFSETQ. The CDR3 contains 16 residues. V lost 2 bases and J lost 3, with 14 bases in between. This chain's CDR3 is CASSFTGTPYTGELFF. The DNA of the CDR3 is TGCGCCAGCAGCTTTACCGGGACACCATACACCGGGGAGCTGTTTTTT.

This clonotype was detected many times. The V call is TRBV20-1, the J call TRBJ2-7; D is unclear. Trimming removed 2 bases from V and 0 bases from J, with 14 bases in between. CDR1 is DFQATT, CDR2 SNEGSKA, per germline (reference sequence). The CDR3 sequence is 15 residues long. CDR3 region: CSARSAALSSYEQYF. The CDR3 DNA is TGCAGTGCTAGATCGGCAGCCCTAAGCTCCTACGAGCAGTACTTC.

The chain uses TRBV15 and TRBJ2-3, with 8 bases identical to TRBD2. The germline gives CDR1 LNHNV, CDR2 YYDKDF (reference sequence). The length of the CDR3 is 16 residues. The junction had 8 bases not matched to a gene; V was cut back by 2 bases and J by 4 bases. The CDR3 DNA is TGTGCCACCAGCAGACTAGCGGGCCTGGGGCCAGATACGCAGTATTTT. Its protein is CATSRLAGLGPDTQYF.

J is TRBJ2-6 and V is TRBV29-1; 10 bases fit TRBD1. In germline, CDR1 is SQVTM, CDR2 ANQGSEA. V was pared by 7 bases and J by 1 base, with 4 bases of the junction left unmatched. The CDR3 is 15 residues long. The DNA for the CDR3 is TGCAGCGCCGGACAGGGGGAGTCTGGGGCCAACGTCCTGACTTTC. It specifies CSAGQGESGANVLTF. The full variable domain, with the rest looked up from reference TRBV29-1 and TRBJ2-6, is SAVISQKPSRDICQRGTSLTIQCQVDSQVTMMFWYRQQPGQSLTLIATANQGSEATYESGFVIDKFPISRPNLTFSTLTVSNMSPEDSSIYLCSAGQGESGANVLTFGAGSRLTVL.

The chain is built from TRBV11-2 and TRBJ2-7; D is possibly TRBD2 (5 bases). The CDR3 consists of 15 residues. The V gene's germline CDR1 is SGHAT and CDR2 FQNNGV. With 8 bases removed from V and 4 bases from J, the gap between germline ends came to 21 bases. The CDR3 bases are TGTGCCAGCGAACCCCGCCCGGGGTACGCGTACGAGCAGTACTTC. This sequence encodes CASEPRPGYAYEQYF.

This clonotype occurred many times. The rearrangement links TRBV7-9 to TRBJ2-6; 10 positions agree with TRBD2. Trimming cost V 5 bases and J 3 bases; bases outside gene matches: 7. The germline V gene encodes CDR1 SEHNR and CDR2 FQNEAQ (reference sequence). This CDR3 spans 17 amino acids. The CDR3 spells CASSDPSGSVGANVLTF. CDR3 sequence (DNA): TGTGCCAGCAGCGACCCTAGCGGGAGTGTTGGGGCCAACGTCCTGACTTTC. Drawing the rest from reference TRBV7-9 and TRBJ2-6, the complete variable domain is DTGVSQNPRHKITKRGQNVTFRCDPISEHNRLYWYRQTLGQGPEFLTYFQNEAQLEKSRLLSDRFSAERPKGSFSTLEIQRTEQGDSAMYLCASSDPSGSVGANVLTFGAGSRLTVL.

Only a few counts were recorded for this clonotype. Written as DNA, the CDR3 is TGTGCCAGCAGCATCGGCGGGACAGGGGAAGAAAAACTGTTTTTT. This translates into CASSIGGTGEEKLFF. The rearrangement joins TRBV9 to TRBJ1-4; TRBD1 aligns across 10 bases. Germline V lookup: CDR1 SGDLS, CDR2 YYNGEE. V lost 4 bases and J lost 8; bases outside the gene matches: 8. The CDR3 runs 15 residues.